Below are 10 T cell receptor beta chains sequenced from a single sample in a study of identical twins. MiXCR, applied by TCRdb to the 5' RACE reads, yields one record per CDR3 protein. The repertoire holds some 900,000 distinct CDR3 sequences, with around 12% as singletons. This sample was shared with a second study, whose subject was yellow fever vaccine responses in identical twins.

Sequencing was done on a sample of PBMCs. These receptor sequences come from a woman between 18 and 30 years old in good health.

This chain links TRBV7-3 with TRBJ1-1, with a tentative D call TRBD1 (5 bases). The CDR3 loop spans 12 amino acids. The germline CDR1 and CDR2 sequences are SGHTA and FQGTGA. Trimming cost V 5 bases and J 7 bases, with 11 bases left between them. For the CDR3, the DNA is TGTGCCAGCAGCACGGGGGACGGTGAAGCTTTCTTT. It is translated as CASSTGDGEAFF.

The chain combines TRBV28 with TRBJ2-7; TRBD1 might be the D (7 bases). V lost 2 bases to trimming and J lost 4 bases, with 15 bases between them. Per the germline V gene, CDR1 is MDHEN and CDR2 is SYDVKM. The CDR3 spans 15 residues. The CDR3 is CASSLTGAGGYEQYV. DNA for the CDR3: TGTGCCAGCAGTTTAACGGGGGCAGGGGGATACGAGCAGTACGTC.

This sequence joins TRBV28 and TRBJ2-7; 7 bases agree with TRBD1. Trimming at V came to 5 bases and at J to 3 bases, leaving 7 bases not matched to a gene. Per the germline V gene, CDR1 is MDHEN and CDR2 is SYDVKM. This CDR3 is built from 14 residues. The CDR3 DNA reads as TGTGCCAGCAGTGTCGCAGGGGGAAACTACGAGCAGTACGTC. Translated: CASSVAGGNYEQYV.

This clonotype was seen many times. V is TRBV29-1 and J is TRBJ2-5, with D possibly TRBD2 on 6 matching bases. V dropped 4 bases and J dropped 2 bases, with 20 bases sitting between them. This CDR3 contains 16 residues. Germline CDR1 is SQVTM and CDR2 is ANQGSEA. The CDR3 loop reads CSVGYSASGVQETQYF. CDR3 sequence (DNA): TGCAGCGTTGGGTACAGCGCCTCGGGGGTACAAGAGACCCAGTACTTC.

This clonotype came up a few times. This rearrangement joins TRBV12-3 or TRBV12-4 to TRBJ1-1, with D unresolved. Trimming shortened V by 2 bases and J by 3 bases, and 7 bases separated the two germline ends. The CDR3 has 13 residues. CDR3 nucleotides: TGTGCCAGCAGTTTATTTTTGGACACTGAAGCTTTCTTT. Encoded protein: CASSLFLDTEAFF.

V is TRBV4-1 and J is TRBJ2-7, with 15 bases fitting TRBD2. This CDR3 has 17 amino acids. The junction had 10 bases not matched to a gene; V was cut back by 5 bases and J by 5 bases. CDR1 is MGHRA and CDR2 is YSYEKL in the germline V gene. In nucleotides, the CDR3 is TGCGCCAGCAGCGGACCGGGACTAGCGGGAGGCGGCGACGAGCAGTACTTC. As protein: CASSGPGLAGGGDEQYF.

This clonotype was seen only a few times. The chain has TRBV5-1 and TRBJ1-3; 9 bases are shared with TRBD1. This CDR3 has 15 amino acids. V lost 4 bases, J lost 1 base, and 3 bases stayed unmatched. Germline values: CDR1 SGHRS, CDR2 YFSETQ. CDR3 sequence: CASSEGQGSGNTIYF. CDR3 nucleotide sequence: TGCGCCAGCAGCGAGGGACAGGGTTCTGGAAACACCATATATTTT.

The chain uses TRBV20-1 and TRBJ2-1, with a weak D call TRBD1 (6 bases). The CDR3 totals 14 residues. Per the germline V gene, CDR1 is DFQATT and CDR2 is SNEGSKA (reference sequence). V lost 3 bases and J 4 bases, leaving 13 bases between the germline ends. CDR3 region: CSASRGGNYNEQFF. CDR3 coding DNA: TGCAGTGCTAGCCGTGGGGGCAATTACAATGAGCAGTTCTTC.

The V gene is TRBV6-1, the J gene TRBJ1-1; maybe TRBD1 (6 bases). V lost 6 bases to trimming and J lost 0 bases, with 11 bases between them. The V gene's germline CDR1 is MNHNS and CDR2 SASEGT. This CDR3 spans 14 amino acids. The CDR3 DNA sequence: TGTGCCAGCAGATCCGGGACACTGAACACTGAAGCTTTCTTT. Its translation is CASRSGTLNTEAFF.

In its sample, this clonotype was seen a few times. The rearrangement joins TRBV14 to TRBJ2-1, with 8 bases fitting TRBD2. The CDR3 extends over 16 amino acids. V lost 4 bases to trimming and J lost 3 bases; unmatched junction nucleotides: 8. Germline CDR1 SGHDN, CDR2 FVKESK. The CDR3, as DNA: TGTGCCAGCAGCCTGAATACCGGGACTAGCTACAATGAGCAGTTCTTC. Its protein is CASSLNTGTSYNEQFF.